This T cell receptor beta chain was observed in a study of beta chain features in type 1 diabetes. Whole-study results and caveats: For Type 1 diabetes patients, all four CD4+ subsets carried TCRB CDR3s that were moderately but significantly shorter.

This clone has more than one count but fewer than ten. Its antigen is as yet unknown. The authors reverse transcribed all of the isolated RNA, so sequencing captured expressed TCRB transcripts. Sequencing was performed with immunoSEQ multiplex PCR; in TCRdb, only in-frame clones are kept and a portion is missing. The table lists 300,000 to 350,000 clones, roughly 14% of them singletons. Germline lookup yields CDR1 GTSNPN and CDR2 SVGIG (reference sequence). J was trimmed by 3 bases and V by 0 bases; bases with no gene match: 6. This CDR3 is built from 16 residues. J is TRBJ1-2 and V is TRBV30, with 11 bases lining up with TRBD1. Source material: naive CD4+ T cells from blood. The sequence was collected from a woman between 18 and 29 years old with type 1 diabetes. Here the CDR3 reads CAWSVGGTGGDYGYTF. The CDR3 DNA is TGTGCCTGGAGTGTAGGGGGGACAGGGGGTGACTATGGCTACACCTTC. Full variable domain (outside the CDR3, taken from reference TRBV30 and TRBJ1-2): SQTIHQWPATLVQPVGSPLSLECTVEGTSNPNLYWYRQAAGRGLQLLFYSVGIGQISSEVPQNLSASRPQDRQFILSSKKLLLSDSGFYLCAWSVGGTGGDYGYTFGSGTRLTVV.